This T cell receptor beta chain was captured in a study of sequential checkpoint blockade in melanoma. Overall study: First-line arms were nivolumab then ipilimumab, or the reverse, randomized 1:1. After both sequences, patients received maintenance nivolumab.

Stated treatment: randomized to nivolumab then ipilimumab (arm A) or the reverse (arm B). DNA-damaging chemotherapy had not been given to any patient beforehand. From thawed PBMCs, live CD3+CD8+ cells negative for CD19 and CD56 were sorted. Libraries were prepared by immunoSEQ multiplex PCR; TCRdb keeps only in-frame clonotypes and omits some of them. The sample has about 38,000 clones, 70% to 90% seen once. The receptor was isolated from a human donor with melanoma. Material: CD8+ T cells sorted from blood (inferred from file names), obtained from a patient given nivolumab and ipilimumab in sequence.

The CDR3 DNA reads TGTGCCAGCAGCGTAAGAGCGGGAGTTATTGCAGATACGCAGTATTTT. Translation: CASSVRAGVIADTQYF. The chain is built from TRBV9 and TRBJ2-3, with 8 bases aligning to TRBD2. The germline V gene has CDR1 SGDLS and CDR2 YYNGEE. With 1 base clipped from V and 4 bases from J, the junction kept 8 bases outside the gene matches. This CDR3 region has 16 residues.